The 5 T cell receptor beta chains below were found in one sample sequenced in a study of blood T cells in healthy people across ages. Primers used in a second PCR of about 7 to 12 cycles were a sample-barcoded 5' primer and a J-beta primer mix. One entry per CDR3 protein results from TCRdb running MiXCR on the 5' RACE reads. The sample has approximately 800,000 distinct CDR3 sequences; roughly 24% are singletons. These data also featured in a second study, about T cells of mothers and their children.

The sequenced material came from blood. These receptors all stem from a boy younger than 18 in good health.

The chain carries TRBV11-1 and TRBJ1-3; 12 bases agree with TRBD1. CDR1 SGHAT and CDR2 FQDESV come from the germline V gene (reference sequence). The CDR3 has 20 residues. V was clipped by 5 bases and J by 0 bases; unmatched bases: 14. The DNA of the CDR3 is TGTGCCAGCAGCGCGCCCGGGACAGGGGGCTCCCTGAGCTCTGGAAACACCATATATTTT. Translation: CASSAPGTGGSLSSGNTIYF.

The chain couples TRBV3-1 to TRBJ2-5, with unresolved D. The tail of the sequence fits TRBJ2-1 better, so the J call may be wrong. The CDR3 has 12 amino acids. Germline V lookup: CDR1 LGHDT, CDR2 YNNKEL (reference sequence). The CDR3 nucleotides read TGTGCCAGCAGCCAGATTGCTAATGAGCAGTTCTTC. Protein sequence: CASSQIANEQFF.

The chain recombines TRBV20-1 with TRBJ2-5, with 11 nucleotides matching TRBD2. From germline, CDR1 is DFQATT and CDR2 SNEGSKA (reference sequence). The V gene end was trimmed by 6 bases and the J gene end by 1 base; junction bases not matched to a gene: 7. The CDR3 is 15 residues long. The CDR3 region has the DNA TGCAGTGCCTCCACTAGCGGGGGTACCCAAGAGACCCAGTACTTC. It encodes CSASTSGGTQETQYF.

The chain's CDR3 is CASSYPGGLQFF. DNA of the CDR3: TGTGCCAGCAGCTACCCTGGAGGATTGCAGTTCTTC. V is TRBV11-3 and J is TRBJ2-1, with D perhaps matching TRBD2 (5 bases). CDR1 is SGHNT and CDR2 is YENEEA in the germline V gene. Trimming shortened V by 4 bases and J by 12 bases, and 13 bases separated the two germline ends. The CDR3 covers 12 residues.

This clonotype turned up a few times. The chain combines TRBV7-2 with TRBJ2-5; D not resolved. The V gene's germline CDR1 is SGHTA and CDR2 FQGNSA. V was shortened by 5 bases and J by 0 bases, with 10 bases between the two germline ends. This CDR3 has 14 residues. Here the CDR3 reads CASSAADYQETQYF. For the CDR3, the DNA is TGTGCCAGCAGCGCGGCTGACTACCAAGAGACCCAGTACTTC.